Below, one TCR beta chain is given with its context. Antigen: not known. This specimen belongs to a study of T cell repertoires in cytomegalovirus infection. In TCRdb, the reads were re-called with MiXCR into one record per CDR3 protein. The sample shows about 830,000 distinct CDR3 sequences, around a third of them seen only once. Germline loops: CDR1 SGHRS, CDR2 YFSETQ. The CDR3 runs 16 residues. V dropped 3 bases and J dropped 2 bases, with 17 bases sitting between them. The input for sequencing was cultured CD8+ T cells from PBMCs, taken from culture after CMV antigen stimulation. The sequence came from a human donor in good health (CMV status not recorded). Some clones in this sample may be carry-over from other donors' samples. V and J are TRBV5-1 and TRBJ1-1; D is possibly TRBD1 (5 bases). The CDR3 is CASSWGIGGANTEAFF. The CDR3 nucleotides are TGCGCCAGCAGCTGGGGGATCGGGGGAGCTAACACTGAAGCTTTCTTT.